The rows below give T cell receptor beta chains drawn from one sample of a study of cytomegalovirus exposure and HLA in healthy donors. Libraries were prepared by immunoSEQ multiplex PCR; TCRdb keeps only in-frame clonotypes and omits some of them. The sample has 130,000 to 150,000 clones; approximately 9% are singletons. The sequencing input was PBMCs. All receptors come from a male donor in good health and CMV-seronegative. CDR3s include the opening cysteine and the closing phenylalanine or tryptophan. A D gene is named only where the DNA matches it firmly. Where a row states a size, it is once, few, many or the class of an expanded clone; other rows omit it.

v_gene: TRBV6-6; d_gene: TRBD2; j_gene: TRBJ2-5; abundance: few; CDR3aa: CASRVTSGETQYF; CDR3nt: TGTGCCAGCAGAGTCACTAGCGGCGAGACCCAGTACTTC
v_gene: TRBV5-4; d_gene: .; j_gene: TRBJ2-3; abundance: .; CDR3aa: CASSSTSTDTQYF; CDR3nt: TGTGCCAGCAGCTCGACTAGCACAGATACGCAGTATTTT
v_gene: TRBV4-1; d_gene: .; j_gene: TRBJ2-1; abundance: .; CDR3aa: CASSLGASRFNEQFF; CDR3nt: TGCGCCAGCAGCCTGGGGGCTAGCAGGTTTAATGAGCAGTTCTTC
v_gene: TRBV7-8; d_gene: TRBD1; j_gene: TRBJ2-4; abundance: few; CDR3aa: CASSLVAGGKNIQYF; CDR3nt: TGTGCCAGCAGCTTAGTCGCAGGGGGCAAAAACATTCAGTACTTC
v_gene: TRBV4-3; d_gene: TRBD1; j_gene: TRBJ2-2; abundance: .; CDR3aa: CASSRDRGQLNTGELFF; CDR3nt: TGCGCCAGCAGCCGAGACAGGGGACAGCTGAACACCGGGGAGCTGTTTTTT
v_gene: TRBV9; d_gene: .; j_gene: TRBJ2-1; abundance: .; CDR3aa: CASSVVWYWGHEQFF; CDR3nt: TGTGCCAGCAGCGTAGTCTGGTACTGGGGCCATGAGCAGTTCTTC
v_gene: TRBV7-9; d_gene: TRBD1; j_gene: TRBJ2-7; abundance: .; CDR3aa: CASSRITGTGRPYEQYF; CDR3nt: TGTGCCAGCAGCCGTATAACCGGGACAGGGCGCCCCTACGAGCAGTACTTC
v_gene: TRBV6-1; d_gene: .; j_gene: TRBJ1-4; abundance: .; CDR3aa: CASTSGGWGEKLFF; CDR3nt: TGTGCCAGCACTTCGGGAGGGTGGGGTGAAAAACTGTTTTTT
v_gene: TRBV7-9; d_gene: .; j_gene: TRBJ2-2; abundance: few; CDR3aa: CASSSRIPGHTGELFF; CDR3nt: TGTGCCAGCAGCTCCCGGATCCCTGGGCACACCGGGGAGCTGTTTTTT
v_gene: TRBV18; d_gene: TRBD1; j_gene: TRBJ1-1; abundance: few; CDR3aa: CASSPSFLQGDWTEAFF; CDR3nt: TGTGCCAGCTCACCATCGTTTTTACAGGGGGATTGGACTGAAGCTTTCTTT
v_gene: TRBV5-4; d_gene: TRBD1; j_gene: TRBJ2-1; abundance: few; CDR3aa: CASSSGQDSYNEQFF; CDR3nt: TGTGCCAGCAGCTCGGGACAGGACTCCTACAATGAGCAGTTCTTC
v_gene: TRBV9; d_gene: .; j_gene: TRBJ1-5; abundance: .; CDR3aa: CASSAGGRVIQPQHF; CDR3nt: TGTGCCAGCAGCGCGGGGGGACGGGTAATTCAGCCCCAGCATTTT
v_gene: TRBV5-1; d_gene: TRBD1; j_gene: TRBJ1-3; abundance: .; CDR3aa: CASSLDDRGFGNTIYF; CDR3nt: TGCGCCAGCAGCCTGGACGACAGGGGCTTTGGAAACACCATATATTTT
v_gene: TRBV5-6; d_gene: TRBD2; j_gene: TRBJ2-7; abundance: .; CDR3aa: CASSLGLAGLYEQYF; CDR3nt: TGTGCCAGCAGCTTGGGACTAGCGGGACTCTACGAGCAGTACTTC
v_gene: TRBV4-3; d_gene: TRBD2; j_gene: TRBJ2-2; abundance: few; CDR3aa: CASSQDGLAGGPGELFF; CDR3nt: TGCGCCAGCAGCCAAGACGGACTAGCGGGGGGACCCGGGGAGCTGTTTTTT
v_gene: TRBV6-5; d_gene: .; j_gene: TRBJ1-5; abundance: few; CDR3aa: CASRLTGSNQPQHF; CDR3nt: TGTGCCAGCAGGTTAACCGGGAGCAATCAGCCCCAGCATTTT
v_gene: TRBV10-3; d_gene: .; j_gene: TRBJ2-7; abundance: few; CDR3aa: CAISESGHYYEQYF; CDR3nt: TGTGCCATCAGTGAGTCGGGACACTATTACGAGCAGTACTTC
v_gene: TRBV18; d_gene: TRBD1; j_gene: TRBJ1-1; abundance: few; CDR3aa: CATKKDRGGPEAFF; CDR3nt: TGTGCCACCAAAAAAGACAGGGGCGGGCCTGAAGCTTTCTTT
v_gene: TRBV5-1; d_gene: TRBD1; j_gene: TRBJ2-7; abundance: .; CDR3aa: CASSSAIWTGRTKENYEQYF; CDR3nt: TGCGCCAGCAGCTCCGCCATCTGGACAGGGAGGACTAAGGAGAACTACGAGCAGTACTTC
v_gene: TRBV7-9; d_gene: .; j_gene: TRBJ1-1; abundance: .; CDR3aa: CASSLNTNTEAFF; CDR3nt: TGTGCCAGCAGCTTAAACACAAACACTGAAGCTTTCTTT
v_gene: TRBV7-9; d_gene: TRBD2; j_gene: TRBJ2-3; abundance: few; CDR3aa: CASSLRTSGGWDTQYF; CDR3nt: TGTGCCAGCAGCTTAAGAACTAGCGGGGGGTGGGATACGCAGTATTTT
v_gene: TRBV9; d_gene: TRBD2; j_gene: TRBJ2-1; abundance: .; CDR3aa: CASSVTSGRINEQFF; CDR3nt: TGTGCCAGCAGCGTAACTAGCGGTAGAATTAATGAGCAGTTCTTC
v_gene: TRBV28; d_gene: .; j_gene: TRBJ1-2; abundance: few; CDR3aa: CASSLLDRGYTF; CDR3nt: TGTGCCAGCAGTTTATTAGACAGGGGCTACACCTTC